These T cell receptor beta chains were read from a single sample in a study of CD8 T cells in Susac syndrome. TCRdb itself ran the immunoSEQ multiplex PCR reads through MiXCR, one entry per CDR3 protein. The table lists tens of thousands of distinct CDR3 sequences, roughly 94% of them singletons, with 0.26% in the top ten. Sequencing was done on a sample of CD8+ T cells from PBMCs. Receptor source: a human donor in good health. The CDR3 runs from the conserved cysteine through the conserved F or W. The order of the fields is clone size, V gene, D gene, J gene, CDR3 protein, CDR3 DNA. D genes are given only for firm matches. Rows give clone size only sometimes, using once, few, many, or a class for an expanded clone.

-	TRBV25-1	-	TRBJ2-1	CASSMLMGRERAYNEQFF	TGTGCCAGCAGTATGTTAATGGGCAGGGAGAGAGCCTACAATGAGCAGTTCTTC
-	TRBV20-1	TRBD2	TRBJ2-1	CSARDRRTSGGVGYNEQFF	TGCAGTGCTAGAGATCGAAGGACTAGCGGGGGGGTAGGCTACAATGAGCAGTTCTTC
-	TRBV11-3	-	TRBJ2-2	CASSRFTGELFF	TGTGCCAGCAGCCGATTCACCGGGGAGCTGTTTTTT
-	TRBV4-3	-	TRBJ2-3	CASSQEFVPGSPPDTQYF	TGCGCCAGCAGCCAAGAATTTGTGCCAGGGAGCCCACCAGATACGCAGTATTTT
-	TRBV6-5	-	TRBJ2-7	CASSYSIGDSSYEQYF	TGTGCCAGCAGTTACTCGATAGGAGACAGCTCCTACGAGCAGTACTTC
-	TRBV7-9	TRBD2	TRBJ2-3	CASRNTSGRAKQYF	TGTGCCAGCAGGAATACTAGCGGGAGGGCTAAGCAGTATTTT
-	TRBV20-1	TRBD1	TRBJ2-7	CSARLRDRPSYEQYF	TGCAGTGCTAGACTTCGGGACAGACCTTCCTACGAGCAGTACTTC
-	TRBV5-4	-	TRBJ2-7	CASSLRPYEQYF	TGTGCCAGCAGCTTGAGGCCCTACGAGCAGTACTTC
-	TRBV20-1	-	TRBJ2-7	CSARADSLSYEQYF	TGCAGTGCTAGAGCAGACAGTTTATCCTACGAGCAGTACTTC
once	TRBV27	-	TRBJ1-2	CASRQGGYGYTF	TGTGCCAGCAGACAGGGAGGCTATGGCTACACCTTC
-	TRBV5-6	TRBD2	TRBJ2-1	CASSSIGLAGGSSYNEQFF	TGTGCCAGCAGCTCTATCGGACTAGCGGGAGGTAGCTCCTACAATGAGCAGTTCTTC
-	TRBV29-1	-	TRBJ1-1	CSVGGGLNTEAFF	TGCAGCGTTGGTGGGGGTTTGAACACTGAAGCTTTCTTT
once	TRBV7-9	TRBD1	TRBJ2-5	CASSVDREQETQYF	TGTGCCAGCAGCGTCGACAGGGAACAAGAGACCCAGTACTTC
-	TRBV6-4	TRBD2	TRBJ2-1	CASSDGTSNEQFF	TGTGCCAGCAGTGACGGGACTAGCAATGAGCAGTTCTTC
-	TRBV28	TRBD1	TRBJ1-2	CASRLLGTEYGYTF	TGTGCCAGCAGGCTACTTGGGACAGAGTATGGCTACACCTTC
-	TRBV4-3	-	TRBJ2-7	CASSQEGGDRPSYEQYF	TGCGCCAGCAGCCAAGAAGGAGGGGACAGACCCTCCTACGAGCAGTACTTC
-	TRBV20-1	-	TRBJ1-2	CSASASYGYTF	TGCAGTGCTAGTGCCTCTTATGGCTACACCTTC
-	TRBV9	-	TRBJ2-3	CASSVARTVNTDTQYF	TGTGCCAGCAGCGTAGCCCGGACGGTTAACACAGATACGCAGTATTTT
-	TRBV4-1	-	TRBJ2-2	CASSLLAPNPGELFF	TGCGCCAGCAGCCTCCTAGCACCTAATCCCGGGGAGCTGTTTTTT
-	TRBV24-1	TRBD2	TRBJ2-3	CATSDWASGSGDTQYF	TGTGCCACCAGTGATTGGGCTAGCGGGAGTGGAGATACGCAGTATTTT
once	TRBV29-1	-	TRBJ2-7	CSVEEGTSSYEQYF	TGCAGCGTTGAAGAGGGGACGAGCTCCTACGAGCAGTACTTC
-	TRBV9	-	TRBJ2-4	CASSMSVGGNIQYF	TGTGCCAGCAGCATGTCCGTCGGAGGGAACATTCAGTACTTC
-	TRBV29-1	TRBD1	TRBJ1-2	CSVLDRSYGYTF	TGCAGCGTTTTGGACAGGAGCTATGGCTACACCTTC
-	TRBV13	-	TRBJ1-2	CASSLREGYTF	TGTGCCAGCAGCCTCCGTGAGGGCTACACCTTC
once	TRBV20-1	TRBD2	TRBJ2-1	CSATRLAGDLNEQFF	TGCAGTGCTACCCGACTAGCGGGAGACCTCAATGAGCAGTTCTTC
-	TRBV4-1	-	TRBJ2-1	CASSPVLDRYNEQFF	TGCGCCAGCAGCCCTGTTCTCGACAGATACAATGAGCAGTTCTTC
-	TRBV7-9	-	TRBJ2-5	CASDDLKGGLSKTQYF	TGTGCCAGCGACGATCTTAAGGGGGGGCTATCAAAGACCCAGTACTTC
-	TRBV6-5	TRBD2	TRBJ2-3	CASSYPTGAGGRKDTQYF	TGTGCCAGCAGTTACCCCACCGGGGCGGGGGGGCGAAAAGATACGCAGTATTTT
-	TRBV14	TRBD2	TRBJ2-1	CASSPPPQLAGAHREQFF	TGTGCCAGCAGCCCCCCGCCCCAACTAGCGGGGGCCCATAGGGAGCAGTTCTTC
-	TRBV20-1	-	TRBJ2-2	CSARGVTGELFF	TGCAGTGCTAGAGGGGTTACCGGGGAGCTGTTTTTT
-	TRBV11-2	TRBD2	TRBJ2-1	CASSSPLAGASNEQFF	TGTGCCAGCAGCTCCCCTCTAGCGGGAGCTAGTAATGAGCAGTTCTTC
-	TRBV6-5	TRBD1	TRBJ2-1	CASRIRDRGYNEQFF	TGTGCCAGCAGGATCCGGGACAGGGGGTACAATGAGCAGTTCTTC
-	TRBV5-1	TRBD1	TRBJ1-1	CASRAGQGDTEAFF	TGCGCCAGCAGAGCCGGACAGGGGGACACTGAAGCTTTCTTT
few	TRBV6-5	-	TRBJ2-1	CASSRRESYNEQFF	TGTGCCAGCAGTCGCCGGGAATCCTACAATGAGCAGTTCTTC
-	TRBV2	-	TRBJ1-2	CATPEGRDYGYTF	TGTGCCACCCCAGAGGGCAGGGACTATGGCTACACCTTC
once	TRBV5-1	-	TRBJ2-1	CASSLVAGAEQFF	TGCGCCAGCAGCTTGGTGGCGGGTGCTGAGCAGTTCTTC
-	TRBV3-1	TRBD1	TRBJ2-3	CASSQQSGGSDTQYF	TGTGCCAGCAGCCAGCAGTCAGGGGGCTCGGATACGCAGTATTTT